Reported below is one T cell receptor (beta chain). This sample is part of a study of blood T cell repertoires in COVID-19. In the study overall: PBMCs, B-cell-depleted T cells, or T cells were the source of the cDNA or gDNA that made up the material.

In the original workflow: Reference gene primer amplification gave estimated nucleated cell counts. Only in-frame clones appear in the TCRdb table, and some are missing; sequencing was by immunoSEQ multiplex PCR. For V, J and clone size, that table is used; D and trimming come from the DNA. Here the sample spans about 200,000 clones, 82% being singletons. Unmatched junction bases numbered 11, after V lost 6 bases and J lost 4 bases. Germline V gene data show CDR1 as MDHEN and CDR2 as SYDVKM. This CDR3 region has 17 residues. The clonotype was recovered from an older woman with COVID-19, enrolled during active disease. The rearrangement uses TRBV28 and TRBJ2-2, with 10 bases fitting TRBD2. The sequenced sample consisted of peripheral blood. CDR3 amino acids: CASSPPASGRRTGELFF. The CDR3 DNA reads TGTGCCAGCAGCCCACCTGCTAGCGGGAGACGCACCGGGGAGCTGTTTTTT. Full variable domain (rest looked up from reference TRBV28 and TRBJ2-2): DVKVTQSSRYLVKRTGEKVFLECVQDMDHENMFWYRQDPGLGLRLIYFSYDVKMKEKGDIPEGYSVSREKKERFSLILESASTNQTSMYLCASSPPASGRRTGELFFGEGSRLTVL.